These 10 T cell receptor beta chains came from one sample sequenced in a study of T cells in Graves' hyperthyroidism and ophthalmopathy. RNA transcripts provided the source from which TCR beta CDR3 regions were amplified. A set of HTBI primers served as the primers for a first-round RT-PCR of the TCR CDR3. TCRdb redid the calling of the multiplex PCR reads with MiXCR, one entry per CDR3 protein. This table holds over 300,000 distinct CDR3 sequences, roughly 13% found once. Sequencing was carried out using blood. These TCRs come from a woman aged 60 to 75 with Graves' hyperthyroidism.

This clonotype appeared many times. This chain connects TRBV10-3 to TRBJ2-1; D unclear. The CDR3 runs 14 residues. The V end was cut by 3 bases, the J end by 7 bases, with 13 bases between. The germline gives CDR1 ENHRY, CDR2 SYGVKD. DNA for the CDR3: TGTGCCATCAGTGACTCGGCCTCGGCTAATGAGCAGTTCTTC. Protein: CAISDSASANEQFF.

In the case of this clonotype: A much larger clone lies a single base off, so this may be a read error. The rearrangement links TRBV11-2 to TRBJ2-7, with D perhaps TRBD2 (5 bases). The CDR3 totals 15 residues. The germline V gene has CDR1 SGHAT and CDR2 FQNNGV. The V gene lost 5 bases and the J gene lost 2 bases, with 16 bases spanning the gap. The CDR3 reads CASSAQTGKPYEQYF. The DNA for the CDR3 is TGTGCCAGCAGCGCCCAGACCGGGAAACCCTACGAGCAGTACTTC.

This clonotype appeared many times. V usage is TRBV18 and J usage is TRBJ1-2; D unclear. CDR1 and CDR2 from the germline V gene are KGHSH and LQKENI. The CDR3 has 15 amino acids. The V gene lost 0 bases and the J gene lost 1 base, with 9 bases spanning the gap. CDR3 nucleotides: TGTGCCAGCTCACCACCTCGCGATTTTAACTATGGCTACACCTTC. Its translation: CASSPPRDFNYGYTF.

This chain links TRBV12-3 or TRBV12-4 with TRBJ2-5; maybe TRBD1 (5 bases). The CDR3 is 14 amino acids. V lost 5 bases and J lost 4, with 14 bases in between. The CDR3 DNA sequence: TGTGCCAGCAGTAGGGGAAATATTGGAGAGACCCAGTACTTC. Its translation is CASSRGNIGETQYF.

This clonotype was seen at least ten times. The CDR3 protein is CASSVREDTGELFF. CDR3 in DNA: TGTGCCAGCAGTGTACGAGAAGACACCGGGGAGCTGTTTTTT. The chain links TRBV12-3 or TRBV12-4 to TRBJ2-2, with D unresolved. The CDR3 sequence is 14 residues long. The V end was cut by 5 bases, the J end by 3 bases, with 10 bases between.

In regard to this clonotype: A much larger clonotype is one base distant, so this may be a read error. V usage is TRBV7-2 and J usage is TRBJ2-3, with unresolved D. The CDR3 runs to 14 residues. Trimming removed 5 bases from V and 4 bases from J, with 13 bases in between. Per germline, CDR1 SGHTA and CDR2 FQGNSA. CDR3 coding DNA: TGTGCCAGCAGCCCGCTAGGAGCCGCAGATACGCAGTATTTT. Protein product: CASSPLGAADTQYF.

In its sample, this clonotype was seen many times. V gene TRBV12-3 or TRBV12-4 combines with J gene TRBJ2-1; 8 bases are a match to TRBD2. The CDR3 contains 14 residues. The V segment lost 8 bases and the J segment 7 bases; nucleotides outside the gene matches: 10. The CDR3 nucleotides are TGTGCCAGCCGGGGGGGAGGGGCGTGGAATGAGCAGTTCTTC. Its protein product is CASRGGGAWNEQFF.

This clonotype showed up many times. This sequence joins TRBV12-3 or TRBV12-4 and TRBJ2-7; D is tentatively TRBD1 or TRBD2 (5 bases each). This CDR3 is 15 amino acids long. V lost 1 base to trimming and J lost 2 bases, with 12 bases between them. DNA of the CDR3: TGTGCCAGCAGTTTAGGGGACCCCAGCACCTACGAGCAGTACTTC. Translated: CASSLGDPSTYEQYF.

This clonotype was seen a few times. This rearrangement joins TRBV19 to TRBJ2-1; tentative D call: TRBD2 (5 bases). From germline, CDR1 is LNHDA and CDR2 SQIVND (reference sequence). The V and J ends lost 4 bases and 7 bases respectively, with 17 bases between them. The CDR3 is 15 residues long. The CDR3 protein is CASSNGGRVGNEQFF. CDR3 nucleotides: TGTGCCAGTAGTAACGGTGGGAGAGTAGGGAATGAGCAGTTCTTC.

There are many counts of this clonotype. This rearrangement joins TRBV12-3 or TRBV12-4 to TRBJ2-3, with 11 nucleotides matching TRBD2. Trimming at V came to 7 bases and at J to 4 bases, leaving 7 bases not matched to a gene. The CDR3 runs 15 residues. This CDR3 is CASIISGRASDTQYF. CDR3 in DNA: TGTGCCAGCATCATTAGCGGGAGGGCCTCAGATACGCAGTATTTT.